This T cell receptor (beta chain) was sequenced in a study of blood T cell repertoires in COVID-19. V lost 3 bases and J lost 4, with 12 bases in between. The V gene's germline CDR1 is SGHAT and CDR2 FQNNGV. CDR3 length equals 14 residues. Clones were read by immunoSEQ multiplex PCR, and TCRdb kept only the in-frame ones, dropping some. The data contain 300,000 to 350,000 clones, roughly 90% of them seen just once; the ten biggest clones take up about 2.5%. Sequencing was done on a sample of peripheral blood. The V gene is TRBV11-2, the J gene TRBJ1-2; D call uncertain. This sequence was found in a man aged 18 to 35 with active or convalescent COVID-19. CDR3 region: CASSLAGEGYGYTF. The DNA for the CDR3 is TGTGCCAGCAGCTTGGCCGGGGAGGGCTATGGCTACACCTTC. The variable domain in full, with the rest retrieved from reference TRBV11-2 and TRBJ1-2, is EAGVAQSPRYKIIEKRQSVAFWCNPISGHATLYWYQQILGQGPKLLIQFQNNGVVDDSQLPKDRFSAERLKGVDSTLKIQPAKLEDSAVYLCASSLAGEGYGYTFGSGTRLTVV.